A selection of T cell receptor beta chains follows, all from one sample in a study of T cell repertoires in cytomegalovirus infection. The antigens for these receptors are not known. TCRdb re-called the reads through MiXCR, storing one row per CDR3 protein. The data hold roughly 800,000 distinct CDR3 sequences, with just under 30% observed a single time. The starting material was cultured CD8+ T cells from PBMCs, obtained from culture after CMV antigen stimulation. The source of these receptors is a human donor in good health (CMV status not recorded). Some clones in this sample may be carry-over from other donors' samples. Both conserved end residues are part of each CDR3. The D gene is left open where the match is weak. Not every row has a clone size; where given, it reads once, few, many or a size class.

v_call,d_call,clone_size,j_call,cdr3_aa,cdr3_nt
TRBV25-1,TRBD1,.,TRBJ2-3,CASREGYGTGGLYF,TGTGCCAGCAGGGAGGGGTACGGGACAGGGGGCCTGTATTTT
TRBV6-1,TRBD1,.,TRBJ1-5,CASSRTLDRGDQPQHF,TGTGCCAGCAGTAGGACACTGGACAGGGGGGATCAGCCCCAGCATTTT
TRBV11-2,.,.,TRBJ1-2,CASSLVLAADYSYTF,TGTGCCAGCAGCTTAGTATTGGCGGCCGACTATAGCTACACCTTC
TRBV4-1,.,.,TRBJ1-2,CASSQDRTLYGYTF,TGCGCCAGCAGCCAAGACCGGACCCTCTATGGCTACACCTTC
TRBV5-4,.,few,TRBJ2-1,CASHIRGPGYNEQFF,TGTGCCAGTCATATACGGGGACCGGGGTACAATGAGCAGTTCTTC
TRBV15,.,.,TRBJ2-2,CATSREGGNTGELFF,TGTGCCACCAGCAGAGAGGGCGGGAACACCGGGGAGCTGTTTTTT
TRBV5-1,.,.,TRBJ1-1,CASSLARGQEAFF,TGCGCCAGCAGCTTGGCCCGAGGACAGGAAGCTTTCTTT
TRBV9,TRBD1,.,TRBJ2-2,CASSGSTGATGELFF,TGTGCCAGCAGCGGGTCGACAGGGGCCACCGGGGAGCTGTTTTTT
TRBV9,TRBD2,few,TRBJ2-7,CASSVGFKLARGDEQYF,TGTGCCAGCAGCGTAGGATTCAAACTAGCTCGGGGGGACGAGCAGTACTTC
TRBV29-1,.,.,TRBJ2-4,CSVEGRGNIQYF,TGCAGCGTCGAGGGAAGGGGAAACATTCAGTACTTC
TRBV7-2,TRBD2,few,TRBJ2-1,CASSFAGLAEDNEQFF,TGTGCCAGCAGCTTCGCGGGACTAGCGGAGGACAATGAGCAGTTCTTC
TRBV5-1,TRBD1,.,TRBJ1-2,CASSPGTGSFGGNYGYTF,TGCGCCAGCAGCCCGGGGACAGGATCCTTCGGCGGTAACTATGGCTACACCTTC
TRBV7-8,TRBD2,many,TRBJ2-7,CASSLASGGPSYEQYF,TGTGCCAGCAGCTTAGCGAGCGGGGGCCCCTCCTACGAGCAGTACTTC
TRBV20-1,TRBD1,.,TRBJ1-5,CSAREGQVYPQPQHF,TGCAGTGCTAGAGAGGGACAGGTCTATCCGCAGCCCCAGCATTTT
TRBV6-1,TRBD1,.,TRBJ2-3,CATTATGGLTDTQYF,TGTGCCACAACTGCGACAGGGGGCCTCACAGATACGCAGTATTTT
TRBV7-9,TRBD2,.,TRBJ2-5,CASSFIRTSGAKTQYF,TGTGCCAGCAGCTTTATTCGGACTAGCGGGGCAAAGACCCAGTACTTC
TRBV12-5,.,many,TRBJ2-1,CASGQTRGHEQFF,TGTGCTAGTGGTCAGACAAGGGGCCATGAGCAGTTCTTC
TRBV7-2,.,many,TRBJ2-5,CASNPGEWDQETQYF,TGTGCCAGCAATCCAGGGGAGTGGGACCAAGAGACCCAGTACTTC
TRBV10-3,.,.,TRBJ1-6,CAISDREDSPLHF,TGTGCCATCAGTGACAGGGAGGATTCACCCCTCCACTTT
TRBV4-2,.,.,TRBJ2-1,CASSQTGPYNEQFF,TGTGCCAGCAGCCAAACGGGACCCTACAATGAGCAGTTCTTC
TRBV7-2,TRBD1,many,TRBJ2-5,CASSSPGQGLETQYF,TGTGCCAGCAGCTCACCGGGACAGGGTTTGGAGACCCAGTACTTC
TRBV6-1,.,many,TRBJ2-2,CASSGTGSTGELFF,TGTGCCAGCAGTGGAACAGGTAGCACCGGGGAGCTGTTTTTT
TRBV7-6,.,many,TRBJ2-3,CASSSAPFRSTDTQYF,TGTGCCAGCAGCTCAGCCCCTTTCCGTTCAACAGATACGCAGTATTTT
TRBV6-8,.,few,TRBJ2-5,CASSYEGTQETQYF,TGTGCCAGCAGTTACGAGGGGACCCAAGAGACCCAGTACTTC
TRBV12-3/TRBV12-4,.,.,TRBJ1-4,CASSPDWRGEKLFF,TGTGCCAGCAGCCCAGACTGGCGGGGTGAAAAACTGTTTTTT
TRBV27,.,few,TRBJ1-2,CASSLSILYGYTF,TGTGCCAGCAGTCTCTCGATCCTTTATGGCTACACCTTC
TRBV12-3/TRBV12-4,TRBD1,few,TRBJ1-1,CASSSSRGLTEAFF,TGTGCCAGCAGTTCCTCCAGGGGGCTCACTGAAGCTTTCTTT
TRBV3-1,.,.,TRBJ1-4,CASSQAGRLNEKLFF,TGTGCCAGCAGCCAAGCGGGGAGACTTAATGAAAAACTGTTTTTT
TRBV6-6,.,few,TRBJ2-5,CASSFPSTDSPQETQYF,TGTGCCAGCAGCTTTCCCTCGACGGATTCACCACAAGAGACCCAGTACTTC
TRBV7-9,.,few,TRBJ1-2,CASSLGGGGRFGYTF,TGTGCCAGCAGCTTGGGGGGAGGGGGGCGCTTTGGCTACACCTTC
TRBV11-2,TRBD1,few,TRBJ2-1,CASSHQTGPLNEQFF,TGTGCCAGCAGCCACCAGACAGGGCCATTAAATGAGCAGTTCTTC
TRBV27,TRBD1,.,TRBJ2-7,CASSPRDREWEQYF,TGTGCCAGCAGTCCCCGGGACAGAGAATGGGAGCAGTACTTC
TRBV5-4,.,.,TRBJ2-1,CASSLAETASNEQFF,TGTGCCAGCAGCCTCGCCGAGACAGCCAGCAATGAGCAGTTCTTC
TRBV7-6,.,few,TRBJ1-6,CASSPLEGLSSPLHF,TGTGCCAGCAGCCCCCTCGAGGGCTTAAGTTCACCCCTCCACTTT
TRBV6-6,TRBD1,.,TRBJ2-5,CASTSWVLGQGGETQYF,TGTGCCAGCACTTCGTGGGTTCTGGGACAGGGCGGAGAGACCCAGTACTTC
TRBV2,.,many,TRBJ2-1,CASSEGRGALHEQFF,TGTGCCAGCAGTGAAGGGAGGGGTGCCCTCCATGAGCAGTTCTTC
TRBV5-6,.,.,TRBJ1-1,CASSLGSRLREAFF,TGTGCCAGCAGCTTGGGTAGTCGTTTACGTGAAGCTTTCTTT
TRBV4-1,TRBD1,many,TRBJ2-1,CASSQGDRVNEQFF,TGCGCCAGCAGCCAAGGGGACAGGGTGAATGAGCAGTTCTTC
TRBV12-3/TRBV12-4,.,few,TRBJ2-5,CASSGGTSTRETQYF,TGTGCCAGCAGTGGCGGGACTTCCACGAGGGAGACCCAGTACTTC
TRBV19,.,.,TRBJ1-5,CASSTSEGRVGNQPQHF,TGTGCCAGTAGTACGTCTGAAGGCCGGGTCGGCAATCAGCCCCAGCATTTT
TRBV4-3,TRBD1,few,TRBJ2-1,CASSPRQGPWNEQFF,TGCGCCAGCAGCCCCCGACAGGGTCCGTGGAATGAGCAGTTCTTC
TRBV12-3/TRBV12-4,.,.,TRBJ2-3,CASSFRGSEDTQYF,TGTGCCAGCAGTTTCCGGGGGAGTGAAGATACGCAGTATTTT
TRBV7-8,.,few,TRBJ1-2,CASSLVNRDHYGYTF,TGTGCCAGCAGCTTAGTTAACCGGGACCACTATGGCTACACCTTC
TRBV12-5,.,.,TRBJ2-5,CASGFGQLQETQYF,TGTGCTAGTGGTTTTGGACAGCTACAAGAGACCCAGTACTTC
TRBV5-4,.,few,TRBJ2-7,CASSLVTGMKSYEQYF,TGTGCCAGCAGCTTGGTCACAGGGATGAAGTCCTACGAGCAGTACTTC
TRBV10-3,.,few,TRBJ1-1,CAISSVRGDMNTEAFF,TGTGCCATCAGTTCTGTGCGGGGGGACATGAACACTGAAGCTTTCTTT
TRBV7-9,TRBD2,.,TRBJ2-2,CASSHLAGANTGELFF,TGTGCCAGCAGCCACCTAGCGGGGGCGAACACCGGGGAGCTGTTTTTT
TRBV5-4,.,.,TRBJ1-1,CASSLESLMNTEAFF,TGTGCCAGCAGCTTGGAGTCGTTGATGAACACTGAAGCTTTCTTT
TRBV4-1,.,few,TRBJ1-6,CASSQDNGVNSPLHF,TGCGCCAGCAGCCAAGATAATGGAGTTAATTCACCCCTCCACTTT
TRBV7-6,TRBD2,.,TRBJ2-1,CASSSGGIRGVSYNEQFF,TGTGCCAGCAGCTCGGGGGGGATACGGGGGGTCTCCTACAATGAGCAGTTCTTC
TRBV4-1,.,few,TRBJ2-5,CASSSAGEGVMETQYF,TGCGCCAGCAGCTCTGCCGGAGAGGGGGTTATGGAGACCCAGTACTTC
TRBV15,.,.,TRBJ1-4,CATSTGVGSNEKLFF,TGTGCCACCAGCACAGGGGTCGGCTCTAATGAAAAACTGTTTTTT
TRBV27,.,many,TRBJ1-5,CASSLSGGNQPQHF,TGTGCCAGCAGCCTATCAGGGGGCAATCAGCCCCAGCATTTT